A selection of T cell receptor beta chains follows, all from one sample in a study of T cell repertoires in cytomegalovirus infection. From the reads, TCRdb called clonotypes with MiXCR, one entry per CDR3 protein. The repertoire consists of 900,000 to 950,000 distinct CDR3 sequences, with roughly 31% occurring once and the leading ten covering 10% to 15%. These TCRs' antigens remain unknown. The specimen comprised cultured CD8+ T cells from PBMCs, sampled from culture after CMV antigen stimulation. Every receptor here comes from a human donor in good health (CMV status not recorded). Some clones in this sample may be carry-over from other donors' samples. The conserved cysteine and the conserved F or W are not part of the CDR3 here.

cdr3_aa: ASTSLTQKKNTGELF
v_call: TRBV6-5
j_call: TRBJ2-2

cdr3_aa: ASSQDHILNEKLF
v_call: TRBV4-2
j_call: TRBJ1-4

cdr3_aa: ASSPRAGGSTDTQY
v_call: TRBV7-6
j_call: TRBJ2-3

cdr3_aa: ASSPASGVSTDTQY
v_call: TRBV13
j_call: TRBJ2-3

cdr3_aa: ASSQVDRLTGELF
v_call: TRBV14
j_call: TRBJ2-2

cdr3_aa: ATSRDRAGGETQY
v_call: TRBV15
j_call: TRBJ2-5

cdr3_aa: ASSWNRDRGNTGTQY
v_call: TRBV7-8
j_call: TRBJ2-3

cdr3_aa: ASSYTGGSNQPQH
v_call: TRBV7-9
j_call: TRBJ1-5

cdr3_aa: AISERQGNQPQH
v_call: TRBV10-3
j_call: TRBJ1-5

cdr3_aa: ASSLASGTPQPQH
v_call: TRBV7-6
j_call: TRBJ1-5

cdr3_aa: ASSSSANTEAF
v_call: TRBV7-9
j_call: TRBJ1-1

cdr3_aa: ASSQDNTQY
v_call: TRBV4-1
j_call: TRBJ2-3

cdr3_aa: ASSPTYRESTDTQY
v_call: TRBV10-1
j_call: TRBJ2-3

cdr3_aa: SAGTEPPNYGYT
v_call: TRBV29-1
j_call: TRBJ1-2

cdr3_aa: ASSDGTANSPLH
v_call: TRBV7-9
j_call: TRBJ1-6

cdr3_aa: ASSERAGGFQPQH
v_call: TRBV28
j_call: TRBJ1-5

cdr3_aa: ASSPREMNTEAF
v_call: TRBV7-6
j_call: TRBJ1-1

cdr3_aa: ASSLPPPQPQH
v_call: TRBV7-9
j_call: TRBJ1-5

cdr3_aa: ASSGGNNEQF
v_call: TRBV7-8
j_call: TRBJ2-1

cdr3_aa: ASSLGRTTDTQY
v_call: TRBV5-6
j_call: TRBJ2-3

cdr3_aa: ATSDPGGGEDEQF
v_call: TRBV24-1
j_call: TRBJ2-1

cdr3_aa: ASARGKGDEQY
v_call: TRBV7-6
j_call: TRBJ2-7

cdr3_aa: ASSYSIMAHQETQY
v_call: TRBV6-5
j_call: TRBJ2-5

cdr3_aa: ASSEWRGAGNEQF
v_call: TRBV2
j_call: TRBJ2-1

cdr3_aa: ASSGTSGSSSGETQY
v_call: TRBV7-4
j_call: TRBJ2-5

cdr3_aa: SAQDGYRTDTQY
v_call: TRBV20-1
j_call: TRBJ2-3

cdr3_aa: ASSVGFGYGYT
v_call: TRBV9
j_call: TRBJ1-2

cdr3_aa: ASLGDPSSYNEQF
v_call: TRBV12-5
j_call: TRBJ2-1

cdr3_aa: ASIRGSEQF
v_call: TRBV19
j_call: TRBJ2-1

cdr3_aa: ASSGSSGGENTEAF
v_call: TRBV6-2/TRBV6-3
j_call: TRBJ1-1

cdr3_aa: AGSQPGRTYNEQF
v_call: TRBV4-2
j_call: TRBJ2-1